This TCR beta chain was recovered during a study of T cells expressing NK-cell markers. Whole-study context: Most of the eight sequenced donors tested HCMV-seropositive; one tested seronegative.

Findings and limits, study-wide: These clonotypes additionally ranked first within the CD3+CD56-NKG2C+ fraction of a few donors. Roughly 6 donors showed dominant NKG2C+ clonotypes comprising roughly 1.0-7.5% of their CD8+ T cells.

The CDR3 extends over 14 amino acids. Germline CDR1 MNHNS, CDR2 SASEGT. TCR beta cDNA was made by 5'RACE template switching with UMIs. Each CDR3 protein gets one entry in TCRdb, which reprocessed the 5' RACE reads and gives no DNA. This listing includes 300,000 to 450,000 distinct CDR3 sequences. As regards this clonotype: Its matching antigen is unknown.

The sequence came from a man aged 18-70 years in good health. The rearrangement joins TRBV6-1 to TRBJ1-6; TCRdb's D call, TRBD1, is unchecked because there is no DNA. Sequenced input: blood T cells: a sorted CD56 or NKG2C T cell subset, CD4+ or CD8+ T cells, or bulk PBMC T cells (not recorded which). CDR3 residues: CASSFEQGYSPLHF.